This TCR beta chain was retrieved from a study of T cell responses to AZD1222 COVID-19 vaccine. General observations from the study: Repertoires were sampled only after the peak T cell response. Close to half of all spike-specific TCRs reportedly target regions of the variants that are unmutated. Spike-specific TCR breadth and depth went up after people got two AZD1222 doses. The CD4 TCRs associated with vaccination extended across spike and predominated at 160-218 and 743-854.

V trimming: 5 bases; J trimming: 5 bases; junction bases outside the gene matches: 5. This CDR3 is 15 amino acids long. From germline, CDR1 is SGHDT and CDR2 YYEEEE. Sequenced by immunoSEQ multiplex PCR; TCRdb stores in-frame clones only, minus some. The table includes tens of thousands of clones, around 93% detected once. The count of this clone is one. Its antigen is as yet unknown. This TCR was sampled from an adult who received the AZD1222 COVID-19 vaccine. The rearrangement uses TRBV5-6 and TRBJ2-1; 12 bases fit TRBD2. The material was peripheral blood, obtained 28 days after the second AZD1222 dose. The CDR3 DNA sequence: TGTGCCAGCAGACTACTAGCGGGAGGAAACAATGAGCAGTTCTTC. Protein sequence: CASRLLAGGNNEQFF.